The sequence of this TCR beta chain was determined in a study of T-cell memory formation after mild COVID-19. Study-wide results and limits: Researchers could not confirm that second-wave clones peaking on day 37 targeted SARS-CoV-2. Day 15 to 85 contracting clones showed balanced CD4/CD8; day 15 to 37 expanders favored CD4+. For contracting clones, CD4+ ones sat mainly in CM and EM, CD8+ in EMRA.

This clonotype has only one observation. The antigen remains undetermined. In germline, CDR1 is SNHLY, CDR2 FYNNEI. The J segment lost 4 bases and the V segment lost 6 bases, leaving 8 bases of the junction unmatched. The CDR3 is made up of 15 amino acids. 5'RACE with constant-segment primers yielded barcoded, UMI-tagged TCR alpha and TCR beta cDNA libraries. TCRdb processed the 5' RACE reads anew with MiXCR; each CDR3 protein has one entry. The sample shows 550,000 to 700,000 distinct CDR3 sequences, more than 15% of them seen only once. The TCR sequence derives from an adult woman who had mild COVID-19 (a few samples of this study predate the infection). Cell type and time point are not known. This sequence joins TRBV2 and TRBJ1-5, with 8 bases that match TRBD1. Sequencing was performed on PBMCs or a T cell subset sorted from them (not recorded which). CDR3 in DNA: TGTGCCAGCAGGCCCTGGACAGGGAGTAATCAGCCCCAGCATTTT. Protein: CASRPWTGSNQPQHF.